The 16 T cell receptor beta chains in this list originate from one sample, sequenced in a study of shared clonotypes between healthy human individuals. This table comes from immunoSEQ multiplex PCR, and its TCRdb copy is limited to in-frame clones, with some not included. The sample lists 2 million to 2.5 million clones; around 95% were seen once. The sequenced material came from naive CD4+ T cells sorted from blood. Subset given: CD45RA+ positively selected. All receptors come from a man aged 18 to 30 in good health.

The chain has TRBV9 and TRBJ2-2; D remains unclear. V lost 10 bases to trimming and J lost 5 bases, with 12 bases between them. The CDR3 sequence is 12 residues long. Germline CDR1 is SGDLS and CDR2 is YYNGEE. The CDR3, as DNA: TGTGCCCCCACCAAAAAAACCGGGGAGCTGTTTTTT. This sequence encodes CAPTKKTGELFF.

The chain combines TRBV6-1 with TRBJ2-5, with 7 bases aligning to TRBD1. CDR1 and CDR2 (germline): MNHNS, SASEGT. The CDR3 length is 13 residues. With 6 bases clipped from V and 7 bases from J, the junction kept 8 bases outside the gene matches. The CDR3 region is CASRHRGRVTQYF. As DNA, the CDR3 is TGTGCCAGCAGACACAGGGGCCGGGTGACCCAGTACTTC.

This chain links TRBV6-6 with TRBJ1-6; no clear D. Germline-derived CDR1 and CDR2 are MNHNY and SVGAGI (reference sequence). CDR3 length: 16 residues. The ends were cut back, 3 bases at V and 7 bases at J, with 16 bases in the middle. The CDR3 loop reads CASSYHAAGTNSPLHF. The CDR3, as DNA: TGTGCCAGCAGTTATCACGCCGCGGGTACCAATTCACCCCTCCACTTT.

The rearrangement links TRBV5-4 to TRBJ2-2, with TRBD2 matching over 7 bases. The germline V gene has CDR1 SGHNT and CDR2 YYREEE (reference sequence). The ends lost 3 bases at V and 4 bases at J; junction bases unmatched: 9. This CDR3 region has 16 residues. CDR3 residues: CASSSYHGGSTGELFF. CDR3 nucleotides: TGTGCCAGCAGCTCATACCACGGGGGGAGCACCGGGGAGCTGTTTTTT.

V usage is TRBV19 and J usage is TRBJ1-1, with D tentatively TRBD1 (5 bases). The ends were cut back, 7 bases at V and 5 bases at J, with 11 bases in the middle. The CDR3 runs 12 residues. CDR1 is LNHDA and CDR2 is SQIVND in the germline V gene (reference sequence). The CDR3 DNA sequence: TGTGCCAGTACTAGGGGTGGTACTGAAGCTTTCTTT. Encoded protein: CASTRGGTEAFF.

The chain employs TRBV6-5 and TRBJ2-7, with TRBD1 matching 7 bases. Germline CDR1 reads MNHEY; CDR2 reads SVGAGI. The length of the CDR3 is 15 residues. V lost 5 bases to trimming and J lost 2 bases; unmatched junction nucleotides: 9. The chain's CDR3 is CASSQKTGIPYEQYF. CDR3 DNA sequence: TGTGCCAGCAGTCAAAAGACAGGGATCCCCTACGAGCAGTACTTC.

The CDR3 region is CASSPGRQGMSTEAFF. In DNA, the CDR3 is TGTGCCAGCTCACCAGGGCGACAGGGAATGAGTACTGAAGCTTTCTTT. V gene TRBV18 combines with J gene TRBJ1-1; TRBD1 matches 7 bases. Germline V gives CDR1 KGHSH, CDR2 LQKENI. This CDR3 is 16 amino acids long. After removal of 2 bases from V and 5 bases from J, the junction contained 11 bases not matched to a gene.

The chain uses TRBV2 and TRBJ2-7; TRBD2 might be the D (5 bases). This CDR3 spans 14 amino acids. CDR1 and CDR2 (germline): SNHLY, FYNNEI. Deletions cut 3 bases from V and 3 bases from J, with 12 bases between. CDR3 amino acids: CASSDPLAHYEQYF. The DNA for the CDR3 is TGTGCCAGCAGTGATCCTCTAGCCCACTACGAGCAGTACTTC. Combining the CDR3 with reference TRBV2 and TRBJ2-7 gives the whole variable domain EPEVTQTPSHQVTQMGQEVILRCVPISNHLYFYWYRQILGQKVEFLVSFYNNEISEKSEIFDDQFSVERPDGSNFTLKIRSTKLEDSAMYFCASSDPLAHYEQYFGPGTRLTVT.

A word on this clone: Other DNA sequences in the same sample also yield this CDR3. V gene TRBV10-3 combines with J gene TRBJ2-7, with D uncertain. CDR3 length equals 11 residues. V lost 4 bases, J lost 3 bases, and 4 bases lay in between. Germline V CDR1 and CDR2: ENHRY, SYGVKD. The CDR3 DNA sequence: TGTGCCATCAGTGGCGACTACGAGCAGTACTTC. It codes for CAISGDYEQYF.

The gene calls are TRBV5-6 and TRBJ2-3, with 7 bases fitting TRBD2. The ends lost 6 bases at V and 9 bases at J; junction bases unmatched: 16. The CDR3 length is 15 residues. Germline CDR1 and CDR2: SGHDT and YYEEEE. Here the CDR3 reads CASTLERDRQGTQYF. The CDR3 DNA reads TGTGCCAGCACTTTAGAGCGGGACCGCCAGGGCACGCAGTATTTT.

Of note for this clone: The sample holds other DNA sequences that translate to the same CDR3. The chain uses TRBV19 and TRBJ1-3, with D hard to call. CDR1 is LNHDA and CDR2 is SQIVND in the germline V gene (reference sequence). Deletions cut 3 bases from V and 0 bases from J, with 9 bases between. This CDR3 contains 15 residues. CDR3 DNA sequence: TGTGCCAGTAGTATTGACGGCAGCTCTGGAAACACCATATATTTT. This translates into CASSIDGSSGNTIYF.

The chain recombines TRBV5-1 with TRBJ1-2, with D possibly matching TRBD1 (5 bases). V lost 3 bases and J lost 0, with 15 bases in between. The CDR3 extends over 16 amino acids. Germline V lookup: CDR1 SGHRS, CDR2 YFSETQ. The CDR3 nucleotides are TGCGCCAGCAGCTGGGGTGGGGGAGATGCTAACTATGGCTACACCTTC. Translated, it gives CASSWGGGDANYGYTF.

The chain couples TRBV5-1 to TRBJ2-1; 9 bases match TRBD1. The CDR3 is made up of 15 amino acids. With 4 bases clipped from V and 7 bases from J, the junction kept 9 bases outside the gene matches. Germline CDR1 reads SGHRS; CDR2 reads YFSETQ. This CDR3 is CASSIQGAQLNEQFF. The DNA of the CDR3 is TGCGCCAGCAGCATACAGGGGGCGCAGCTGAATGAGCAGTTCTTC.

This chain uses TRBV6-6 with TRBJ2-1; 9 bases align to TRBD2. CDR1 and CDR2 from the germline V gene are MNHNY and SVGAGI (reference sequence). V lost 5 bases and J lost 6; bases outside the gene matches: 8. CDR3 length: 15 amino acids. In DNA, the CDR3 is TGTGCCAGCAGTCCCCTGCGGGAGGGAGGCAATGAGCAGTTCTTC. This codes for CASSPLREGGNEQFF.

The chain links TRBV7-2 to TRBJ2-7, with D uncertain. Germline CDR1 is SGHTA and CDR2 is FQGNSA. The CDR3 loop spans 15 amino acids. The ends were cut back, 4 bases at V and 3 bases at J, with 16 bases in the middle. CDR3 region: CASSSNFPGSYEQYF. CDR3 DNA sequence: TGTGCCAGCAGCTCAAATTTTCCGGGCAGCTACGAGCAGTACTTC.

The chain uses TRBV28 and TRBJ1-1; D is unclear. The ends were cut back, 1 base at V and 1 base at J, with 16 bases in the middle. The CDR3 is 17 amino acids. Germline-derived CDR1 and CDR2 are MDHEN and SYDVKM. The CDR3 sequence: CASSLSRFGEPNTEAFF. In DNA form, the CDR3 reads TGTGCCAGCAGTTTATCTCGGTTCGGCGAACCGAACACTGAAGCTTTCTTT.